The sequence of this TCR beta chain was determined in a study of T cells expressing NK-cell markers. Whole-study context: In sorted CD3+CD56+NKG2C+, CD3+CD56+NKG2C- and CD3+CD56-NKG2C+ T cells, TCR beta repertoires were obtained. Study-wide results and caveats: As a fraction of CD8+ T cells, dominant NKG2C+ clonotypes reached about 1.0-7.5% in six donors.

CDR1 SGHTA and CDR2 FQGTGA come from the germline V gene. The CDR3 contains 18 residues. Scientists made TCR beta cDNA using 5'RACE template switching with UMIs. Using the 5' RACE reads, TCRdb records one entry per CDR3 protein without DNA. The sample data list approximately 550,000 distinct CDR3 sequences. With regard to this clonotype: Its specificity is unknown.

This rearrangement joins TRBV7-3 to TRBJ2-6; TCRdb names TRBD1, which stays unverified in the absence of DNA. The sequencing sample was made of blood T cells: a sorted CD56 or NKG2C T cell subset, CD4+ or CD8+ T cells, or bulk PBMC T cells (not recorded which). The clonotype comes from a man younger than 35 in good health. The CDR3 sequence: CASSSPGTGTAGANVLTF.